This T cell receptor beta chain appears in the sequencing data of a study of cytomegalovirus exposure and HLA in healthy donors. Findings of the study overall: An observed cluster of highly shared sequence variants was recorded as a likely sequencing artifact. The study assumed roughly uniform donor sequencing depth for presence/absence analyses.

About this clone itself: Its antigen is unidentified.

Amplification used 60 Vbeta primers and 13 Jbeta primers. Sequenced by immunoSEQ multiplex PCR; TCRdb stores in-frame clones only, minus some. The sample comprises fewer than 150,000 clones, 60% to 80% of which are singletons, and 4.5% to 6.5% rests with the top ten. Trimming took 2 bases from V and 4 from J, leaving 8 bases between them. This CDR3 spans 13 amino acids. Germline CDR1 SGHVS, CDR2 FQNEAQ. Source material: PBMCs. The sequence derives from a male donor in good health and CMV-seronegative. The chain joins TRBV7-8 to TRBJ1-2, with D hard to call. Written as DNA, the CDR3 is TGTGCCAGCAGCTTAACAGAGATCTATGGCTACACCTTC. This gives the protein CASSLTEIYGYTF.